This entry lists 21 T cell receptor beta chains sequenced from one sample in a study of T cell changes during pregnancy in multiple sclerosis. Using immunoSEQ multiplex PCR, the repertoire was profiled, and TCRdb retains in-frame clones only, with some absent. The table has approximately 21,000 clones, approximately 90% seen once. The material was CD8+ T cells from peripheral blood mononuclear cells, obtained after pregnancy. These receptors originate from a female donor in good health, enrolled as a control in a pregnancy study.

CDR3 amino acids: CASGLVSGTSYNEQFF. Here the CDR3 DNA reads TGTGCTAGTGGTTTGGTATCAGGGACATCCTACAATGAGCAGTTCTTC. The J gene is TRBJ2-1, the V gene TRBV12-5, with TRBD1 as a possible D gene (6 bases). The germline V gene encodes CDR1 LGHNT and CDR2 FRNRAP. Trimming stripped 0 bases from V and 1 base from J, with 10 bases between. The CDR3 covers 16 residues.

V is TRBV27 and J is TRBJ2-1, with 8 bases identical to TRBD2. The CDR3 has 15 residues. Unmatched junction bases numbered 7, after V lost 5 bases and J lost 4 bases. The germline V gene encodes CDR1 MNHEY and CDR2 SMNVEV (reference sequence). CDR3: CASSPTSGDYNEQFF. CDR3 bases: TGTGCCAGCAGTCCTACTAGCGGAGATTACAATGAGCAGTTCTTC.

V and J are TRBV9 and TRBJ2-2; TRBD2 agrees at 12 bases. V gave up 1 base and J gave up 3 bases; unmatched junction bases: 4. Germline CDR1 SGDLS, CDR2 YYNGEE. The CDR3 loop spans 17 amino acids. This CDR3 reads CASSVPSGRDDTGELFF. The CDR3 DNA sequence: TGTGCCAGCAGCGTACCTAGCGGGAGGGACGACACCGGGGAGCTGTTTTTT. Based on the CDR3 plus reference TRBV9 and TRBJ2-2, the full variable domain is DSGVTQTPKHLITATGQRVTLRCSPRSGDLSVYWYQQSLDQGLQFLIQYYNGEERAKGNILERFSAQQFPDLHSELNLSSLELGDSALYFCASSVPSGRDDTGELFFGEGSRLTVL.

The chain couples TRBV7-9 to TRBJ2-7, with 10 bases fitting TRBD1. From germline, CDR1 is SEHNR and CDR2 FQNEAQ (reference sequence). The CDR3 covers 15 residues. J was trimmed by 2 bases and V by 5 bases; bases with no gene match: 6. Here the CDR3 DNA reads TGTGCCAGCAGCCCCGCGACAGGGGGCGCCTACGAGCAGTACTTC. Translation: CASSPATGGAYEQYF.

This chain connects TRBV7-7 to TRBJ2-5; 11 nucleotides match TRBD2. V trimming: 1 base; J trimming: 1 base; junction bases outside the gene matches: 2. Germline V gene sequence: CDR1 SSHAT, CDR2 FNYEAQ (reference sequence). There are 16 residues in the CDR3. The CDR3 loop is CASSLGLAGSQETQYF. CDR3 bases: TGTGCCAGCAGCTTAGGACTAGCGGGAAGCCAAGAGACCCAGTACTTC.

This clone appeared a single time. V is TRBV6-5 and J is TRBJ2-3, with 8 bases matching TRBD2. Per the germline V gene, CDR1 is MNHEY and CDR2 is SVGAGI. This CDR3 region has 15 residues. V was pared by 6 bases and J by 1 base, with 6 bases of the junction left unmatched. In nucleotides, the CDR3 is TGTGCCAGCAGCGGGACTAGTGGCGGCACAGATACGCAGTATTTT. This codes for CASSGTSGGTDTQYF.

J is TRBJ2-1 and V is TRBV4-3, with 11 bases lining up with TRBD2. The CDR3 spans 15 residues. V gave up 2 bases and J gave up 9 bases; unmatched junction bases: 6. Per the germline V gene, CDR1 is LGHNA and CDR2 is YSLEER. CDR3 in amino acids: CASSQLAGGLGEQFF. CDR3 sequence (DNA): TGCGCCAGCAGCCAACTAGCGGGGGGCCTAGGTGAGCAGTTCTTC.

The chain links TRBV11-3 to TRBJ2-7; 8 nucleotides line up with TRBD1. The CDR3 sequence is 12 residues long. The V and J ends lost 4 bases and 9 bases, in that order; junction bases with no gene match: 5. CDR1 and CDR2 (germline): SGHNT, YENEEA. The CDR3, as DNA: TGTGCCAGCAGCTCATTTGGGACAGGGCAGTACTTC. The encoded protein is CASSSFGTGQYF.

This clone was found once. The chain couples TRBV9 to TRBJ2-1; D might be TRBD1 (6 bases). The CDR3 extends over 15 amino acids. Germline V CDR1 and CDR2: SGDLS, YYNGEE. V lost 4 bases and J 4 bases, leaving 15 bases between the germline ends. The CDR3 nucleotides are TGTGCCAGCAGCCCCGGGCAGGGGTCGTACAATGAGCAGTTCTTC. Encoded protein: CASSPGQGSYNEQFF.

Written as DNA, the CDR3 is TGTGCCAGCAGCGTAGACGGAGATACGCAGTATTTT. Residues: CASSVDGDTQYF. This sequence joins TRBV9 and TRBJ2-3, with D unresolved. V was cut by 0 bases and J by 5 bases, with 4 bases left in between. Germline V gene data show CDR1 as SGDLS and CDR2 as YYNGEE. This CDR3 has 12 residues. The full variable domain, rest sourced from reference TRBV9 and TRBJ2-3, is DSGVTQTPKHLITATGQRVTLRCSPRSGDLSVYWYQQSLDQGLQFLIQYYNGEERAKGNILERFSAQQFPDLHSELNLSSLELGDSALYFCASSVDGDTQYFGPGTRLTVL.

The chain combines TRBV6-5 with TRBJ2-7; 8 positions match TRBD1. The CDR3 runs to 15 residues. V lost 0 bases, J lost 3 bases, and 4 bases stayed unmatched. Germline V gene data show CDR1 as MNHEY and CDR2 as SVGAGI. This CDR3 is CASSYSQGALYEQYF. The CDR3 DNA sequence: TGTGCCAGCAGTTACTCTCAGGGGGCTCTCTACGAGCAGTACTTC.

V gene TRBV2 combines with J gene TRBJ2-1; 9 positions match TRBD2. Germline CDR1 and CDR2: SNHLY and FYNNEI. The CDR3 runs 15 residues. The V segment lost 3 bases and the J segment 5 bases; nucleotides outside the gene matches: 5. In nucleotides, the CDR3 is TGTGCCAGCAGTGATCTAGCGGGGAAGAACAATGAGCAGTTCTTC. It specifies CASSDLAGKNNEQFF.

The CDR3, as DNA: TGTGCCAGCAGCTCGGACAGAAGCACCTCGAGGTCCTACTTC. Its translation is CASSSDRSTSRSYF. The V and J genes are TRBV5-4 and TRBJ2-4, with TRBD1 as a possible D gene (6 bases). Germline values: CDR1 SGHNT, CDR2 YYREEE (reference sequence). The V end was cut by 3 bases, the J end by 16 bases, with 23 bases between. The CDR3 consists of 14 residues.

The chain is built from TRBV29-1 and TRBJ1-5; no firm D call. This CDR3 spans 13 amino acids. Germline CDR1 and CDR2: SQVTM and ANQGSEA. V was shortened by 5 bases and J by 3 bases, with 11 bases between the two germline ends. The CDR3 region is CSVLDGDNQPQHF. In nucleotides, the CDR3 is TGCAGCGTTCTAGACGGCGACAATCAGCCCCAGCATTTT. Full variable domain (missing parts from reference TRBV29-1 and TRBJ1-5): SAVISQKPSRDICQRGTSLTIQCQVDSQVTMMFWYRQQPGQSLTLIATANQGSEATYESGFVIDKFPISRPNLTFSTLTVSNMSPEDSSIYLCSVLDGDNQPQHFGDGTRLSIL.

The count of this clone is one. This chain connects TRBV5-1 to TRBJ1-5; 8 bases are a match to TRBD1. CDR1 SGHRS and CDR2 YFSETQ come from the germline V gene. With 5 bases clipped from V and 0 bases from J, the junction kept 13 bases outside the gene matches. The length of the CDR3 is 18 residues. CDR3 bases: TGCGCCAGCAGGCAACCGGGACAGGCGTTTCATAGCAATCAGCCCCAGCATTTT. It is translated as CASRQPGQAFHSNQPQHF.

The V call is TRBV29-1, the J call TRBJ1-1, with TRBD1 identical over 7 bases. V lost 5 bases, J lost 3 bases, and 9 bases stayed unmatched. The CDR3 consists of 14 residues. Germline V lookup: CDR1 SQVTM, CDR2 ANQGSEA. Here the CDR3 DNA reads TGCAGCGTTTTTTACAGGGGAAGGGACACTGAAGCTTTCTTT. This translates into CSVFYRGRDTEAFF. Complete variable domain (other parts from reference TRBV29-1 and TRBJ1-1): SAVISQKPSRDICQRGTSLTIQCQVDSQVTMMFWYRQQPGQSLTLIATANQGSEATYESGFVIDKFPISRPNLTFSTLTVSNMSPEDSSIYLCSVFYRGRDTEAFFGQGTRLTVV.

The rearrangement joins TRBV6-5 to TRBJ1-4; D is perhaps TRBD1 (6 bases). Per the germline V gene, CDR1 is MNHEY and CDR2 is SVGAGI. V dropped 6 bases and J dropped 8 bases, with 13 bases sitting between them. CDR3 size: 13 residues. This CDR3 is CASSRRDIEKLFF. In DNA form, the CDR3 reads TGTGCCAGCAGCCGCCGGGACATCGAAAAACTGTTTTTT.

This clone appeared once. V and J are TRBV7-9 and TRBJ1-2; D is possibly TRBD1 (6 bases). The CDR3 contains 16 residues. V was trimmed by 1 base and J by 0 bases, leaving 12 bases between them. CDR1 is SEHNR and CDR2 is FQNEAQ in the germline V gene (reference sequence). CDR3 bases: TGTGCCAGCAGCTTAGTGGGGGGGGCGGCTAACTATGGCTACACCTTC. Protein: CASSLVGGAANYGYTF.

The rearrangement links TRBV28 to TRBJ1-5; 8 bases align to TRBD1. Per germline, CDR1 MDHEN and CDR2 SYDVKM. The CDR3 is 15 residues long. With V trimmed by 0 bases and J by 5 bases, 3 bases remained unmatched. The CDR3 reads CASSLWTGVDQPQHF. DNA of the CDR3: TGTGCCAGCAGTTTATGGACAGGGGTCGATCAGCCCCAGCATTTT.

V usage is TRBV27 and J usage is TRBJ1-5; possible D gene TRBD1, 5 bases. V lost 8 bases, J lost 3 bases, and 14 bases lay in between. The CDR3 contains 14 residues. CDR1 is MNHEY and CDR2 is SMNVEV in the germline V gene (reference sequence). The CDR3 is CASSSGMVNQPQHF. The CDR3 bases are TGTGCCAGCTCATCAGGGATGGTCAATCAGCCCCAGCATTTT.

This clone was seen a handful of times. The chain has TRBV7-2 and TRBJ2-1; 7 nucleotides line up with TRBD2. This CDR3 spans 16 amino acids. The V segment lost 2 bases and the J segment 0 bases; nucleotides outside the gene matches: 4. Germline lookup yields CDR1 SGHTA and CDR2 FQGNSA. This chain's CDR3 is CASSLTSGNSYNEQFF. The CDR3 coding sequence is TGTGCCAGCAGCTTAACCAGCGGGAACTCCTACAATGAGCAGTTCTTC.